The 23 T cell receptor beta chains given below trace back to one sample, sequenced in a study of control samples from healthy donors and cancer patients. The data were produced by immunoSEQ multiplex PCR, yet TCRdb's version contains in-frame clones alone and is incomplete. This sample has over 110,000 clones, with 70% to 90% found just once. Sequencing was performed on blood. The receptors were sampled from a woman in her 30s in good health.

The chain employs TRBV11-2 and TRBJ1-1; 7 bases match TRBD1. The CDR3 covers 14 residues. J gave up 2 bases and V 5 bases, and 5 bases lay outside the gene matches. Looked up from germline, CDR1 is SGHAT and CDR2 is FQNNGV. The DNA for the CDR3 is TGTGCCAGCAGCGCACAGGGGACTAACACTGAAGCTTTCTTT. Amino acids: CASSAQGTNTEAFF.

This rearrangement joins TRBV9 to TRBJ1-4; possibly TRBD1 for D (6 bases). The CDR3 covers 15 residues. Trimming shortened V by 0 bases and J by 7 bases, and 13 bases separated the two germline ends. Germline CDR1 and CDR2: SGDLS and YYNGEE. The CDR3: CASSVGVQGSEKLFF. Written as DNA, the CDR3 is TGTGCCAGCAGCGTAGGTGTACAGGGTAGTGAAAAACTGTTTTTT.

The chain links TRBV3-1 (or the pseudogene TRBV3-2) to TRBJ1-1; D possibly corresponds to TRBD1 (5 bases). Germline V gives CDR1 LGHDT, CDR2 YNNKEL (reference sequence). Trimming pared 3 bases from V and 1 base from J, leaving 12 bases between. This CDR3 has 15 amino acids. CDR3: CASSQTVPSNTEAFF. The CDR3 nucleotides read TGTGCCAGCAGCCAGACAGTCCCCTCGAACACTGAAGCTTTCTTT.

The chain is built from TRBV5-6 and TRBJ1-1; tentative D call: TRBD1 (5 bases). Trimming removed 4 bases from V and 4 bases from J, with 11 bases in between. The germline CDR1 and CDR2 sequences are SGHDT and YYEEEE. This CDR3 contains 13 residues. As DNA, the CDR3 is TGTGCCAGCAGCCCGGACCAGGGCACTGAAGCTTTCTTT. Translation gives CASSPDQGTEAFF. The entire variable domain, with the rest obtained from reference TRBV5-6 and TRBJ1-1, is as follows: DAGVTQSPTHLIKTRGQQVTLRCSPKSGHDTVSWYQQALGQGPQFIFQYYEEEERQRGNFPDRFSGHQFPNYSSELNVNALLLGDSALYLCASSPDQGTEAFFGQGTRLTVV.

This chain links TRBV9 with TRBJ2-1, with D possibly TRBD1 on 7 matching bases. The CDR3 spans 14 residues. The V end lost 3 bases, the J end lost 8 bases, and 15 bases lay between the germline ends. Germline V gene sequence: CDR1 SGDLS, CDR2 YYNGEE. The CDR3 loop reads CASSGDSWGDEQFF. CDR3 bases: TGTGCCAGCAGCGGGGACAGTTGGGGGGATGAGCAGTTCTTC.

The table lists this clone with a count of one. V and J are TRBV28 and TRBJ1-6; possibly TRBD1 for D (5 bases). With 5 bases removed from V and 14 bases from J, the gap between germline ends came to 16 bases. This CDR3 region has 13 residues. The germline CDR1 and CDR2 sequences are MDHEN and SYDVKM. DNA for the CDR3: TGTGCCAGCAGTGGTGGGGGGGTAGGGTCCCTCCACTTT. Translation: CASSGGGVGSLHF.

The V gene is TRBV19, the J gene TRBJ2-3; D possibly corresponds to TRBD1 (7 bases). The germline V gene encodes CDR1 LNHDA and CDR2 SQIVND (reference sequence). This CDR3 contains 17 residues. Trimming pared 4 bases from V and 4 bases from J, leaving 21 bases between. CDR3 in DNA: TGTGCCAGTAGTAATACCCAGGGGGGCATATCCCCAGATACGCAGTATTTT. Its translation: CASSNTQGGISPDTQYF.

This sequence joins TRBV19 and TRBJ2-4; D might be TRBD1 (5 bases). This CDR3 comprises 17 residues. V dropped 4 bases and J dropped 2 bases, with 18 bases sitting between them. CDR1 and CDR2 (germline): LNHDA, SQIVND (reference sequence). The CDR3 region has the DNA TGTGCCAGTAGTAGAAGTGTAGGGGCGAACACCAAAAACATTCAGTACTTC. It codes for CASSRSVGANTKNIQYF.

The CDR3 DNA is TGTGCCATCAGCACGGGACAGACTAGCACAGATACGCAGTATTTT. Translation: CAISTGQTSTDTQYF. The chain combines TRBV10-3 with TRBJ2-3; 7 bases align to TRBD1. CDR1 and CDR2 from the germline V gene are ENHRY and SYGVKD. CDR3 length: 15 amino acids. The trim removed 6 bases at V and 0 bases at J, leaving 6 bases unmatched.

CDR3 sequence reads: CAWSPGPTIYF. The CDR3 DNA is TGTGCCTGGAGCCCTGGGCCCACCATATATTTT. This chain links TRBV30 with TRBJ1-3; unclear D gene. With 3 bases removed from V and 9 bases from J, the gap between germline ends came to 9 bases. The germline CDR1 and CDR2 sequences are GTSNPN and SVGIG (reference sequence). The CDR3 contains 11 residues.

The genes are TRBV3-1 (or the pseudogene TRBV3-2) and TRBJ1-6; weak D call: TRBD1 (6 bases). This CDR3 is built from 15 residues. The germline V gene encodes CDR1 LGHDT and CDR2 YNNKEL (reference sequence). V lost 5 bases and J 8 bases, leaving 16 bases between the germline ends. The CDR3: CASSDRYRVDSPLHF. For the CDR3, the DNA is TGTGCCAGCAGCGACCGGTACAGGGTAGATTCACCCCTCCACTTT.

This clone was detected only a few times. This chain links TRBV19 with TRBJ1-1, with D possibly being TRBD1 (6 bases). Germline loops: CDR1 LNHDA, CDR2 SQIVND (reference sequence). Deletions cut 10 bases from V and 0 bases from J, with 18 bases between. CDR3 length equals 15 residues. The DNA of the CDR3 is TGTGCCACTAATATCGGCGGACAGCTGAACACTGAAGCTTTCTTT. It specifies CATNIGGQLNTEAFF.

V gene TRBV19 combines with J gene TRBJ1-5; 7 bases agree with TRBD1. Germline values: CDR1 LNHDA, CDR2 SQIVND (reference sequence). With V trimmed by 5 bases and J by 4 bases, 8 bases remained unmatched. The CDR3 has 15 amino acids. The DNA for the CDR3 is TGTGCCAGTAGTTTCCGAGACAGGGTAAATCAGCCCCAGCATTTT. This sequence encodes CASSFRDRVNQPQHF.

This chain links TRBV5-5 with TRBJ1-5; 8 bases map to TRBD1. The germline CDR1 and CDR2 sequences are SGHKS and YYEKEE (reference sequence). There are 15 residues in the CDR3. V was pared by 4 bases and J by 0 bases, with 3 bases of the junction left unmatched. CDR3 residues: CASSVGTGSNQPQHF. The CDR3 DNA reads as TGTGCCAGCAGCGTGGGGACAGGTAGCAATCAGCCCCAGCATTTT.

Only one count was recorded for this clone. The genes are TRBV3-1 (or the pseudogene TRBV3-2) and TRBJ2-7; TRBD2 is a possible D gene (6 bases). CDR1 is LGHDT, CDR2 YNNKEL, per germline (reference sequence). CDR3 length: 15 residues. V shed 1 base and J shed 9 bases, with 19 bases lying between them. The CDR3 DNA reads TGTGCCAGCAGCCAAGGCGCGGTAGCCGGGGGAACGCAGTACTTC. Its translation: CASSQGAVAGGTQYF.

CDR3 sequence: CASSPSPGSQYLGNSPLHF. The CDR3 DNA reads as TGTGCCAGCTCACCATCGCCGGGCAGCCAGTACTTGGGTAATTCACCCCTCCACTTT. The genes are TRBV18 and TRBJ1-6; no clear D gene. Trimming shortened V by 2 bases and J by 6 bases, and 23 bases separated the two germline ends. There are 19 residues in the CDR3. In germline, CDR1 is KGHSH, CDR2 LQKENI.

This clone was counted once. The chain employs TRBV6-6 and TRBJ2-5, with a tentative D call TRBD2 (5 bases). V shed 3 bases and J shed 5 bases, with 13 bases lying between them. The CDR3 has 14 residues. Germline-derived CDR1 and CDR2 are MNHNY and SVGAGI (reference sequence). CDR3 in amino acids: CASSYTSGLETQYF. Written as DNA, the CDR3 is TGTGCCAGCAGTTATACCTCGGGATTGGAGACCCAGTACTTC.

V is TRBV19 and J is TRBJ1-2, with D perhaps matching TRBD1 (6 bases). Between the trimmed V and J ends, which lost 3 bases and 8 bases, there was a span of 16 bases. Germline V gives CDR1 LNHDA, CDR2 SQIVND (reference sequence). This CDR3 has 14 residues. CDR3 bases: TGTGCCAGTAGTATCAAAGCAGGGGTTGACGGCTACACCTTC. It yields the protein CASSIKAGVDGYTF.

This rearrangement joins TRBV6-5 to TRBJ2-1, with 13 nucleotides matching TRBD2. Germline CDR1 is MNHEY and CDR2 is SVGAGI. V lost 3 bases to trimming and J lost 5 bases; unmatched junction nucleotides: 1. This CDR3 is built from 15 residues. CDR3 DNA: TGTGCCAGCAGTTATGGGACTAGCGGGAACAATGAGCAGTTCTTC. Protein product: CASSYGTSGNNEQFF.

This chain joins TRBV18 and TRBJ2-5, with TRBD1 identical over 11 bases. J gave up 5 bases and V 3 bases, and 14 bases lay outside the gene matches. Germline CDR1 reads KGHSH; CDR2 reads LQKENI. This CDR3 comprises 18 residues. The CDR3: CASSPFSLGQGAVETQYF. The CDR3 DNA reads as TGTGCCAGCTCACCGTTTTCGCTAGGACAGGGGGCTGTGGAGACCCAGTACTTC.

The chain joins TRBV19 to TRBJ1-5, with 7 bases fitting TRBD1. Trimming took 7 bases from V and 3 from J; bases not matched to a gene: 9. The CDR3 length is 15 residues. Germline assignment: CDR1 LNHDA and CDR2 SQIVND (reference sequence). CDR3 in DNA: TGTGCCAGTACCCAGGGGGTGACCCTCAATCAGCCCCAGCATTTT. It specifies CASTQGVTLNQPQHF. The full variable domain, completed using reference TRBV19 and TRBJ1-5, is DGGITQSPKYLFRKEGQNVTLSCEQNLNHDAMYWYRQDPGQGLRLIYYSQIVNDFQKGDIAEGYSVSREKKESFPLTVTSAQKNPTAFYLCASTQGVTLNQPQHFGDGTRLSIL.

The genes are TRBV6-5 and TRBJ2-7, with TRBD2 matching over 8 bases. Per germline, CDR1 MNHEY and CDR2 SVGAGI. Germline trimming cut 0 bases from V and 6 bases from J; bases unmatched to any gene: 10. CDR3 length equals 16 residues. The DNA of the CDR3 is TGTGCCAGCAGTTACTCTAGCGCGGGAGGAGCCTCCGAGCAGTACTTC. Protein: CASSYSSAGGASEQYF.

The chain recombines TRBV18 with TRBJ2-6; 7 nucleotides agree with TRBD2. The CDR3 sequence is 16 residues long. J was trimmed by 8 bases and V by 3 bases; bases with no gene match: 10. Germline CDR1 KGHSH, CDR2 LQKENI. CDR3 coding DNA: TGTGCCAGCTCACCCACAGGTGCGGGAGTGTCCAACGTCCTGACTTTC. It is translated as CASSPTGAGVSNVLTF.